This T cell receptor beta chain was profiled in a study of vaccination and CD4 T cells after COVID-19. As to treatment: roughly nine-day PBMC culture with coronavirus spike peptide pools or control peptides (ViraFEST assay). The Oncomine TCR Beta short-read assay was applied to DNA of cultured CD4+ T cells. Using its own MiXCR run on the PCR reads, TCRdb lists one record per CDR3 protein. Of about 15,000 distinct CDR3 sequences detected, about a fifth appear once; the ten largest clones hold roughly 12%. This CDR3 is 14 amino acids long. Germline CDR1 LNHNV, CDR2 YYDKDF (reference sequence). V lost 0 bases and J lost 5, with 11 bases in between. The sample holds a few counts of this clonotype. Its antigen is not identified.

This clonotype originated in a human donor who received a COVID-19 vaccine. The sequenced sample was CD4+ T cells from blood, cultured in vitro, obtained before SARS-CoV-2 vaccination. V gene TRBV15 combines with J gene TRBJ2-7; possibly TRBD2 for D (5 bases). As DNA, the CDR3 is TGTGCCACCAGCAGAGATGGTGGGCGGGACGAGCAGTACTTC. Translation gives CATSRDGGRDEQYF.